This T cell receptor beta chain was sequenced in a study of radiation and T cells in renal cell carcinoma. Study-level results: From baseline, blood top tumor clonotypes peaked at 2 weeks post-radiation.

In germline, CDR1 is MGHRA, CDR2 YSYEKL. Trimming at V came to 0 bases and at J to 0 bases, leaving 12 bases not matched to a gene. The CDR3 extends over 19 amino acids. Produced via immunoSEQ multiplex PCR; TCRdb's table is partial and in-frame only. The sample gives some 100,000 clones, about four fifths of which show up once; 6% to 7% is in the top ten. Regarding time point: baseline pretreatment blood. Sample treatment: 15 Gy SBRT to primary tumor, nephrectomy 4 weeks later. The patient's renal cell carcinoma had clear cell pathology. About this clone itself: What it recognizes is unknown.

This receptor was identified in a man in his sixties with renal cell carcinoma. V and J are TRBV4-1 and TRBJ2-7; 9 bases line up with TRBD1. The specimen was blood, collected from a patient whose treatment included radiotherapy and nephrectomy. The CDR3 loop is CASSQDMTWGQGGSYEQYF. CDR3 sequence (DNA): TGCGCCAGCAGCCAAGATATGACTTGGGGACAGGGTGGCTCCTACGAGCAGTACTTC.